These 12 T cell receptor beta chains were sequenced from one sample in a study of cytomegalovirus exposure and HLA in healthy donors. PCR was performed using 60 Vbeta and 13 Jbeta primers. The method was immunoSEQ multiplex PCR; TCRdb's version includes in-frame clones alone and lacks a portion of them. The sample holds 150,000 to 200,000 clones, around 68% seen once. The sample consisted of PBMCs. The receptor set was obtained from a middle-aged man in good health and CMV-seronegative.

The chain links TRBV5-4 to TRBJ2-1, with 7 bases fitting TRBD1. Unmatched junction bases numbered 7, after V lost 3 bases and J lost 4 bases. This CDR3 spans 15 amino acids. Germline V lookup: CDR1 SGHNT, CDR2 YYREEE (reference sequence). CDR3 in amino acids: CASSSGQTVYNEQFF. Written as DNA, the CDR3 is TGTGCCAGCAGCTCGGGACAGACCGTTTACAATGAGCAGTTCTTC. Full variable domain (outside the CDR3, taken from reference TRBV5-4 and TRBJ2-1): ETGVTQSPTHLIKTRGQQVTLRCSSQSGHNTVSWYQQALGQGPQFIFQYYREEENGRGNFPPRFSGLQFPNYSSELNVNALELDDSALYLCASSSGQTVYNEQFFGPGTRLTVL.

This clone was detected only a few times. V is TRBV5-1 and J is TRBJ2-7; 9 nucleotides agree with TRBD1. The CDR3 length is 14 residues. The V segment lost 0 bases and the J segment 3 bases; nucleotides outside the gene matches: 1. CDR1 is SGHRS and CDR2 is YFSETQ in the germline V gene. The CDR3 loop is CASSLGDRDYEQYF. In DNA form, the CDR3 reads TGCGCCAGCAGCTTGGGGGACAGGGACTACGAGCAGTACTTC.

Only a few counts were recorded for this clone. The chain joins TRBV6-1 to TRBJ2-5, with 7 bases aligning to TRBD2. V lost 4 bases, J lost 2 bases, and 10 bases stayed unmatched. From germline, CDR1 is MNHNS and CDR2 SASEGT. The CDR3 sequence is 16 residues long. CDR3 protein: CASSATQGGFQETQYF. CDR3 nucleotide sequence: TGTGCCAGCAGTGCAACGCAGGGAGGGTTTCAAGAGACCCAGTACTTC.

The V and J genes are TRBV6-5 and TRBJ2-7; 7 positions match TRBD2. V lost 2 bases to trimming and J lost 0 bases; unmatched junction nucleotides: 4. Germline V gives CDR1 MNHEY, CDR2 SVGAGI. This CDR3 comprises 15 residues. The CDR3 sequence is CASSYLGTTSYEQYF. The CDR3 DNA sequence: TGTGCCAGCAGTTACCTAGGGACTACCTCCTACGAGCAGTACTTC.

The CDR3 protein is CASSDTDSSYNEQFF. Here the CDR3 DNA reads TGTGCCAGCAGTGACACTGACTCCTCCTACAATGAGCAGTTCTTC. The chain employs TRBV6-4 and TRBJ2-1, with unresolved D. CDR1 is MRHNA and CDR2 is SNTAGT in the germline V gene. Trimming removed 2 bases at V and 0 bases at J, with 8 bases between. The CDR3 is 15 amino acids.

This clone was recorded a few times. The rearrangement joins TRBV14 to TRBJ2-5; D might be TRBD2 (5 bases). Trimming removed 0 bases at V and 10 bases at J, with 18 bases between. Germline V CDR1 and CDR2: SGHDN, FVKESK. CDR3 length equals 15 residues. The CDR3 DNA reads as TGTGCCAGCAGCCAAGAGAGGGTACTCAAGTATGACCAGTACTTC. It translates to CASSQERVLKYDQYF.

The V gene is TRBV27, the J gene TRBJ1-6; D is perhaps TRBD1 (6 bases). This CDR3 spans 14 amino acids. Trimming took off 6 bases at V and 7 bases at J, with 13 bases between the two ends. Looked up from germline, CDR1 is MNHEY and CDR2 is SMNVEV (reference sequence). CDR3 region: CASRPGVGNSPLHF. CDR3 nucleotides: TGTGCCAGCAGGCCAGGGGTTGGGAATTCACCCCTCCACTTT.

Here the CDR3 reads CASTPTGGEQYF. The CDR3 DNA reads as TGTGCCAGCACTCCTACGGGGGGGGAGCAGTACTTC. The chain uses TRBV18 and TRBJ2-7, with 8 nucleotides matching TRBD2. CDR3 length: 12 amino acids. CDR1 is KGHSH, CDR2 LQKENI, per germline. The trim removed 8 bases at V and 7 bases at J, leaving 7 bases unmatched.

This chain connects TRBV7-3 to TRBJ2-7, with TRBD2 matching over 12 bases. The germline CDR1 and CDR2 sequences are SGHTA and FQGTGA. The V segment lost 1 base and the J segment 6 bases; nucleotides outside the gene matches: 4. The length of the CDR3 is 15 residues. DNA of the CDR3: TGTGCCAGCAGCTTAAGGCCGGGACTAGCGGGCGAGCAGTACTTC. It yields the protein CASSLRPGLAGEQYF.

The V and J genes are TRBV5-6 and TRBJ1-4; 11 bases are a match to TRBD1. The CDR3 sequence is 15 residues long. CDR1 and CDR2 from the germline V gene are SGHDT and YYEEEE. V was clipped by 4 bases and J by 4 bases; unmatched bases: 3. The CDR3, as DNA: TGTGCCAGCAGCGGCGGGACAGGGGGTAATGAAAAACTGTTTTTT. Translation gives CASSGGTGGNEKLFF.

Only a few counts were recorded for this clone. The chain joins TRBV7-2 to TRBJ1-5; the D gene is possibly TRBD1 (5 bases). This CDR3 spans 16 amino acids. The germline gives CDR1 SGHTA, CDR2 FQGNSA. Trimming shortened V by 3 bases and J by 2 bases, and 14 bases separated the two germline ends. CDR3 loop: CASSLGGRVGNQPQHF. For the CDR3, the DNA is TGTGCCAGCAGCTTGGGGGGACGGGTGGGCAATCAGCCCCAGCATTTT.

Turning to this clone: Other nucleotide sequences in the sample specify the same CDR3. This chain connects TRBV7-9 to TRBJ1-2, with 7 positions matching TRBD1. Germline lookup yields CDR1 SEHNR and CDR2 FQNEAQ (reference sequence). The CDR3 runs to 13 residues. Trimming at V came to 5 bases and at J to 3 bases, leaving 3 bases not matched to a gene. The CDR3 DNA sequence: TGTGCCAGCAGCCCAGGGACAGACTATGGCTACACCTTC. Encoded protein: CASSPGTDYGYTF.